This T cell receptor beta chain was sequenced for a study of blood T cell repertoires in COVID-19. For the study at large: Collection of acute and convalescent COVID-19 samples took place in the United States, Italy and Spain.

Enrolment of Seattle patients took place during active infection, and they were followed longitudinally. Trimming removed 6 bases at V and 1 base at J, with 9 bases between. This CDR3 is built from 13 residues. CDR1 is KGHSH and CDR2 is LQKENI in the germline V gene. In the source study's methods: Reference gene primer amplification in the assay estimated nucleated cell counts. Profiled with immunoSEQ multiplex PCR; TCRdb holds only in-frame clones, not every one. That table is the source of V, J and clone size, and D and trimming were worked out from the DNA. Of 350,000 or so clones listed, roughly 89% were seen once; the top ten hold around 4%.

Sequencing was performed on peripheral blood. The clonotype originates from a woman aged 60-75 years with COVID-19, enrolled during active disease. The chain has TRBV18 and TRBJ1-1; possibly TRBD1 for D (5 bases). The CDR3 DNA follows: TGTGCCAGCTCGACGACAGAGAACACTGAAGCTTTCTTT. Its protein product is CASSTTENTEAFF.